This is a list of T cell receptor beta chains from one sample in a study of cytomegalovirus exposure and HLA in healthy donors. Libraries were prepared by immunoSEQ multiplex PCR; TCRdb keeps only in-frame clonotypes and omits some of them. The sample includes around 160,000 clones, around 75% of them seen just once. The sample taken for sequencing was PBMCs. The receptor source for this set is a man aged 18-30 years in good health and CMV-seropositive. CDR3s include the opening cysteine and the closing phenylalanine or tryptophan. The D gene is left open where the match is weak. Size tells how often a clone was seen (once, few, many) or the class of an expanded clone, and some rows leave it out.

d_gene	v_gene	j_gene	abundance	CDR3aa	CDR3nt
-	TRBV5-1	TRBJ2-1	few	CASSDLRTDEQFF	TGCGCCAGCAGCGACCTACGGACTGATGAGCAGTTCTTC
TRBD1	TRBV30	TRBJ2-2	-	CAWGTGHANTGELFF	TGTGCCTGGGGGACAGGCCACGCGAACACCGGGGAGCTGTTTTTT
TRBD1	TRBV7-9	TRBJ1-2	-	CASSGGDRGQRGYTF	TGTGCCAGCAGCGGGGGGGACAGGGGACAGAGGGGCTACACCTTC
-	TRBV29-1	TRBJ1-1	-	CSVAFWTENTEAFF	TGCAGCGTTGCATTTTGGACAGAGAACACTGAAGCTTTCTTT
-	TRBV11-3	TRBJ2-3	-	CASSLEGTDTQYF	TGTGCCAGCAGCTTGGAGGGAACAGATACGCAGTATTTT
-	TRBV10-1	TRBJ2-5	-	CASSGRGRDGETQYF	TGCGCCAGCAGTGGACGGGGTAGAGACGGTGAGACCCAGTACTTC
-	TRBV7-9	TRBJ2-3	few	CASTQLAGQYF	TGTGCCAGCACCCAGCTCGCGGGGCAGTATTTT
TRBD1	TRBV7-2	TRBJ1-2	-	CASSQGQGYGGYTF	TGTGCCAGCAGCCAGGGACAGGGTTATGGCGGCTACACCTTC
-	TRBV28	TRBJ1-6	-	CASRTPGTNSPLHF	TGTGCCAGCAGAACCCCAGGAACCAATTCACCCCTCCACTTT
TRBD2	TRBV5-1	TRBJ2-3	-	CASSLGGGLAGGPGADTQYF	TGCGCCAGCAGCCTCGGGGGAGGACTAGCGGGAGGGCCTGGAGCAGATACGCAGTATTTT
-	TRBV7-8	TRBJ2-5	-	CASSPRALGREEETQYF	TGTGCCAGCAGCCCCAGAGCTCTGGGCAGGGAAGAAGAGACCCAGTACTTC
TRBD1	TRBV13	TRBJ2-1	-	CASSHDRGQEVNEQFF	TGTGCCAGCAGCCATGACAGGGGGCAGGAAGTGAATGAGCAGTTCTTC
TRBD1	TRBV10-3	TRBJ1-2	-	CAIRGQDYGYTF	TGTGCCATCAGGGGACAGGACTATGGCTACACCTTC
-	TRBV6-1	TRBJ2-3	-	CASSEPGIPDTQYF	TGTGCCAGCAGTGAGCCAGGGATCCCAGATACGCAGTATTTT
TRBD2	TRBV6-1	TRBJ2-1	-	CASSARTSGSLNEQFF	TGTGCCAGCAGTGCCCGGACTAGCGGGAGCCTCAATGAGCAGTTCTTC
-	TRBV5-1	TRBJ1-1	-	CASSFKSDTEAFF	TGCGCCAGCAGCTTTAAATCGGACACTGAAGCTTTCTTT
-	TRBV27	TRBJ2-5	-	CASSPGSRVGQETQYF	TGTGCCAGCAGTCCAGGATCCAGGGTAGGACAAGAGACCCAGTACTTC
TRBD1	TRBV18	TRBJ1-6	once	CASSPGTGNNSPLHF	TGTGCCAGCTCCCCCGGGACAGGGAATAATTCACCCCTCCACTTT
TRBD2	TRBV9	TRBJ2-5	-	CASSEGLAGLETQYF	TGTGCCAGCAGCGAGGGACTAGCGGGTCTAGAGACCCAGTACTTC
TRBD2	TRBV7-3	TRBJ2-5	few	CASSPSAGVRETQYF	TGTGCCAGCAGCCCCTCGGCGGGGGTCCGGGAGACCCAGTACTTC
-	TRBV14	TRBJ1-3	-	CASSRRAAGNTIYF	TGTGCCAGCAGCCGCAGGGCGGCGGGAAACACCATATATTTT
-	TRBV6-5	TRBJ1-2	-	CASSYSFGGYGYTF	TGTGCCAGCAGTTACTCGTTTGGCGGGTATGGCTACACCTTC
TRBD1	TRBV7-9	TRBJ1-4	-	CASSSTGGAVEKLFF	TGTGCCAGCAGTTCAACAGGGGGGGCAGTTGAAAAACTGTTTTTT
TRBD2	TRBV6-5	TRBJ2-3	few	CASSYRGRGADTQYF	TGTGCCAGCAGTTACCGCGGGAGGGGCGCAGATACGCAGTATTTT
-	TRBV28	TRBJ1-5	-	CASTGLYSNQPQHF	TGTGCCAGCACCGGACTCTATAGCAATCAGCCCCAGCATTTT
TRBD2	TRBV2	TRBJ2-2	few	CASTPRTSGRFEVGELFF	TGTGCCAGCACCCCTCGGACTAGCGGGAGGTTCGAGGTCGGGGAGCTGTTTTTT
-	TRBV19	TRBJ2-1	few	CASSLPANEQFF	TGTGCCAGTAGTCTCCCCGCGAATGAGCAGTTCTTC
TRBD1	TRBV13	TRBJ1-2	once	CASSPSIGTGEVNGYTF	TGTGCCAGCAGCCCTTCAATTGGGACAGGGGAAGTCAATGGCTACACCTTC
TRBD2	TRBV2	TRBJ2-1	-	CASRRVPGLAGNEQFF	TGTGCCAGCAGGAGAGTACCGGGACTAGCGGGCAATGAGCAGTTCTTC
TRBD2	TRBV29-1	TRBJ2-3	-	CSVVASGSTDTQYF	TGCAGCGTTGTGGCTAGCGGATCCACAGATACGCAGTATTTT
TRBD1	TRBV5-6	TRBJ1-1	-	CASSFRQGVNTEAFF	TGTGCCAGCAGCTTCCGGCAGGGGGTGAACACTGAAGCTTTCTTT
TRBD2	TRBV7-9	TRBJ2-1	-	CASSLEGGLAGYNEQFF	TGTGCCAGCAGCTTAGAAGGGGGGCTAGCGGGTTACAATGAGCAGTTCTTC
-	TRBV27	TRBJ1-1	many	CASSSVAAEAFF	TGTGCCAGCAGTTCAGTTGCCGCTGAAGCTTTCTTT
TRBD1	TRBV4-2	TRBJ1-1	-	CASSLSEDRGRNTEAFF	TGTGCCAGCAGCCTAAGCGAGGACAGGGGGCGGAACACTGAAGCTTTCTTT
-	TRBV11-3	TRBJ1-1	-	CASSPPGGHMNTEAFF	TGTGCCAGCAGCCCCCCAGGAGGCCATATGAACACTGAAGCTTTCTTT
-	TRBV7-9	TRBJ1-1	-	CASSFKAEAFF	TGTGCCAGCAGCTTTAAAGCCGAAGCTTTCTTT
-	TRBV7-2	TRBJ2-1	-	CASSPMEFNEQFF	TGTGCCAGCAGCCCCATGGAGTTCAATGAGCAGTTCTTC
-	TRBV19	TRBJ1-3	-	CASSDGGFGNTIYF	TGTGCCAGTAGTGACGGGGGATTCGGAAACACCATATATTTT
TRBD1	TRBV28	TRBJ2-1	-	CASSSLDRGDEQFF	TGTGCCAGCAGTTCACTTGACAGGGGGGATGAGCAGTTCTTC
-	TRBV5-1	TRBJ2-1	-	CASSVTRGNEQFF	TGCGCCAGCAGCGTCACCCGAGGGAATGAGCAGTTCTTC
TRBD1	TRBV7-2	TRBJ1-5	once	CASSRRQGGQPQHF	TGTGCCAGCAGCCGTAGACAGGGGGGTCAGCCCCAGCATTTT
TRBD2	TRBV4-1	TRBJ2-1	-	CASSQGTSGAYNEQFF	TGCGCCAGCAGCCAAGGAACTAGCGGAGCCTACAATGAGCAGTTCTTC
-	TRBV27	TRBJ1-2	-	CASSLSGQGYGYTF	TGTGCCAGCAGTTTATCTGGCCAGGGATATGGCTACACCTTC
TRBD1	TRBV30	TRBJ1-1	-	CAWTWTGVNTEAFF	TGTGCCTGGACTTGGACAGGGGTGAACACTGAAGCTTTCTTT
-	TRBV15	TRBJ1-4	-	CATSRDSSGNEKLFF	TGTGCCACCAGCAGAGATTCCAGCGGTAATGAAAAACTGTTTTTT
TRBD1	TRBV7-2	TRBJ1-2	-	CASSLEGQGSGYGYTF	TGTGCCAGCAGCTTAGAAGGACAGGGTAGTGGCTATGGCTACACCTTC
-	TRBV4-1	TRBJ1-5	-	CASSQYVRSGNQPQHF	TGCGCCAGCAGCCAATATGTGAGGAGCGGCAATCAGCCCCAGCATTTT
TRBD1	TRBV7-3	TRBJ1-2	few	CASILKKDRVSYGYTF	TGTGCCAGCATCCTAAAAAAAGACAGGGTTTCCTATGGCTACACCTTC
TRBD2	TRBV10-3	TRBJ2-5	-	CAISAGGETQYF	TGTGCCATCAGTGCGGGGGGGGAGACCCAGTACTTC
-	TRBV6-6	TRBJ2-1	few	CASWGLAAYNEQFF	TGTGCCAGCTGGGGGCTAGCGGCCTACAATGAGCAGTTCTTC
TRBD1	TRBV7-3	TRBJ2-2	once	CASRIYRDSGAELFF	TGTGCCAGCAGGATATACCGGGACAGTGGGGCGGAGCTGTTTTTT
-	TRBV2	TRBJ1-1	-	CASRDDSSTEAFF	TGTGCCAGCAGGGATGACAGTTCAACTGAAGCTTTCTTT
TRBD1	TRBV29-1	TRBJ1-2	-	CSVVRTGGGGYTF	TGCAGCGTTGTTAGGACAGGGGGGGGTGGCTACACCTTC
TRBD1	TRBV27	TRBJ1-1	-	CASLTTGGNTEAFF	TGTGCCAGCCTCACGACAGGGGGAAACACTGAAGCTTTCTTT
TRBD2	TRBV9	TRBJ2-1	few	CASSVGGTSGNEQFF	TGTGCCAGCAGCGTAGGGGGGACTAGCGGCAATGAGCAGTTCTTC
-	TRBV6-5	TRBJ1-2	-	CASSPGQSYGYTF	TGTGCCAGCAGTCCCGGACAGTCCTATGGCTACACCTTC
-	TRBV19	TRBJ1-5	-	CASSWLAQDQPQHF	TGTGCCAGTAGCTGGCTCGCGCAGGATCAGCCCCAGCATTTT